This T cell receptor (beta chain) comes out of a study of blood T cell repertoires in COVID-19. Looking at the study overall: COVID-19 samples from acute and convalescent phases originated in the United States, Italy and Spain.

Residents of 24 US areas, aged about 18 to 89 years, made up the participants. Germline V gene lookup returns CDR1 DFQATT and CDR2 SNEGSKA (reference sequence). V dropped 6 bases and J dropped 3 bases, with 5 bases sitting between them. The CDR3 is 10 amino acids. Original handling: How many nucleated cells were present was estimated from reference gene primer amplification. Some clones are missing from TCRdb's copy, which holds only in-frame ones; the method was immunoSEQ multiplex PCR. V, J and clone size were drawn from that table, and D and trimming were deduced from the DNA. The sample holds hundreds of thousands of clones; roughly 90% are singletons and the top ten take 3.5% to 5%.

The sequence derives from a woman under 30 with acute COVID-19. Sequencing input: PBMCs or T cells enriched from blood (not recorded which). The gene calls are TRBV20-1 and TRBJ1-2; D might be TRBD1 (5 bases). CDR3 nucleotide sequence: TGCAGTGCCAGGGACTATGGCTACACCTTC. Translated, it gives CSARDYGYTF.